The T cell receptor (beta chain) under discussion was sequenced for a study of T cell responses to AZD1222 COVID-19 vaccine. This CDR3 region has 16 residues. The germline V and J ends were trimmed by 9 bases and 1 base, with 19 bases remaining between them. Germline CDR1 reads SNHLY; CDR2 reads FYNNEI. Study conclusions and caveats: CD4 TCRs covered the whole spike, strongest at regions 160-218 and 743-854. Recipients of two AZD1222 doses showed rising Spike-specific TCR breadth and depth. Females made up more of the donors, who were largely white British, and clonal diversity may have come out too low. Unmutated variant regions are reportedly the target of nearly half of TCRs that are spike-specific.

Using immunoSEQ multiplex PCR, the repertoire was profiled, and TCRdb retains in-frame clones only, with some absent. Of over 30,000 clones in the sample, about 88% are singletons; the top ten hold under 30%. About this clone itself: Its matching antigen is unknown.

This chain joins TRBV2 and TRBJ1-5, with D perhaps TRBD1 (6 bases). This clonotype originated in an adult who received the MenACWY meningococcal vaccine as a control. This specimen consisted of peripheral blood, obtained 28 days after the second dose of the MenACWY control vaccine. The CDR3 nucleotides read TGTGCCAGGAGGGAGAAGGGGGAAAAAAGCAATCAGCCCCAGCATTTT. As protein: CARREKGEKSNQPQHF.